This TCR beta chain appears in the sequencing data of a study of cytomegalovirus exposure and HLA in healthy donors. General study points: Certain indistinguishable V segments, among them TRBV6-2 and TRBV6-3, were excluded. Researchers catalogued approximately 170 TCR beta chains as cytomegalovirus-associated. TCR beta chain V- and J-gene trimming was linked, in a later analysis, to a missense variant in DCLRE1C. CMV serostatus stood as the only immune exposure information on hand.

The PCR employed 60 Vbeta primers together with 13 Jbeta primers. The data were produced by immunoSEQ multiplex PCR, yet TCRdb's version contains in-frame clones alone and is incomplete. The top ten hold about 1.6% of the sample, which has approximately 160,000 clones, roughly 80% seen once. On this clone: Its antigen remains unidentified.

The CDR3 spans 16 residues. Trimming removed 6 bases from V and 0 bases from J, with 18 bases in between. Germline assignment: CDR1 MGHRA and CDR2 YSYEKL. The sequenced material came from PBMCs. V is TRBV4-1 and J is TRBJ2-7, with D perhaps matching TRBD1 (6 bases). The source of this sequence is a girl under 18 in good health and CMV-seropositive. The CDR3 DNA reads TGCGCCAGCAGGAGGACTCCGGGACACCTCTCCTACGAGCAGTACTTC. This sequence encodes CASRRTPGHLSYEQYF.